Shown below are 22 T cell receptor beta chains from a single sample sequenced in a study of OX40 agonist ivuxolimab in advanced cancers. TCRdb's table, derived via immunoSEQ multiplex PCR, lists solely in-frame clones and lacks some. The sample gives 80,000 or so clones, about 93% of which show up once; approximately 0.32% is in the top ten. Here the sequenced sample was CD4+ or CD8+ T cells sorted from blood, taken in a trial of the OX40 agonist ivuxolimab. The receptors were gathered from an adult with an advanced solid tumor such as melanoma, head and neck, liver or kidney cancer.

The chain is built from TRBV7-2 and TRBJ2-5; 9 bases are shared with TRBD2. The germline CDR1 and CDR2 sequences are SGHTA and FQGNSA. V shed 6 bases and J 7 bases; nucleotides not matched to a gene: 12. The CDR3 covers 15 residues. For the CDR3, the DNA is TGTGCCAGCAGGGAAACGGGAGCGGGAGGAGGGACCCAGTACTTC. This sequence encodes CASRETGAGGGTQYF.

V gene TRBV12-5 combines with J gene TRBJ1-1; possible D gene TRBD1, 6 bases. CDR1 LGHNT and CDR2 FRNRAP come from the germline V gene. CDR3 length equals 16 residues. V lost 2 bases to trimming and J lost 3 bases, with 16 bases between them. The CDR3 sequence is CASGLWSGEVYTEAFF. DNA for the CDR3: TGTGCTAGTGGTTTGTGGTCAGGGGAGGTGTACACTGAAGCTTTCTTT. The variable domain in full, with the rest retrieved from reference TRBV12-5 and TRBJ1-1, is DARVTQTPRHKVTEMGQEVTMRCQPILGHNTVFWYRQTMMQGLELLAYFRNRAPLDDSGMPKDRFSAEMPDATLATLKIQPSEPRDSAVYFCASGLWSGEVYTEAFFGQGTRLTVV.

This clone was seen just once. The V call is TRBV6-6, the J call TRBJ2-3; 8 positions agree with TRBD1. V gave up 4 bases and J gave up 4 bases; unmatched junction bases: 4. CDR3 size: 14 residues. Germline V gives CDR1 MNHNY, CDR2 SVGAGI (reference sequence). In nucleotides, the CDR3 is TGTGCCAGCAGTTCAGGACAGGGCTCAGATACGCAGTATTTT. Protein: CASSSGQGSDTQYF.

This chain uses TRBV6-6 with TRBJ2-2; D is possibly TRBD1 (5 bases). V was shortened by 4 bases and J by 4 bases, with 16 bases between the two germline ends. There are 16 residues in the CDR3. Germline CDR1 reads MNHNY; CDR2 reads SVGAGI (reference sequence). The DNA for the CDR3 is TGTGCCAGCAGTTCCTTGGGGCAGGGTGGCACCGGGGAGCTGTTTTTT. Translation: CASSSLGQGGTGELFF.

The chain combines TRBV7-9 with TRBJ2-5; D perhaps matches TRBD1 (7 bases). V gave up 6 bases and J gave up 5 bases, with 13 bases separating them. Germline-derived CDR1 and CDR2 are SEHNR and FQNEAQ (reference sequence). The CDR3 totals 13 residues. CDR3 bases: TGTGCCAGCAGTACAGGGGCGGGGGAGACCCAGTACTTC. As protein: CASSTGAGETQYF.

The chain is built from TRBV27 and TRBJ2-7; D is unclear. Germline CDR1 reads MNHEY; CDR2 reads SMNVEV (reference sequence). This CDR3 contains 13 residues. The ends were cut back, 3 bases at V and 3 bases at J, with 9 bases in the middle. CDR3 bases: TGTGCCAGCAGTTTTGGTCAAATCTACGAGCAGTACTTC. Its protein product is CASSFGQIYEQYF.

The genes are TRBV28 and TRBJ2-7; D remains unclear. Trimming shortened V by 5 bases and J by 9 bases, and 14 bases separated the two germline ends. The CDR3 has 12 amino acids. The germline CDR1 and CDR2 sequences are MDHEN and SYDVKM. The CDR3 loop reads CASSLWAGRQYF. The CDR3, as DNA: TGTGCCAGCAGTCTGTGGGCAGGCAGGCAGTACTTC.

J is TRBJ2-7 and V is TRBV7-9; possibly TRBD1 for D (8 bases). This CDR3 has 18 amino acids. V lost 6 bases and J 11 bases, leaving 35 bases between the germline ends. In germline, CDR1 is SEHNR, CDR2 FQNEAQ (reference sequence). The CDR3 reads CASSFDRGQAGLKTAKYF. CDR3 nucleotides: TGTGCCAGCAGTTTCGACAGGGGACAAGCGGGACTTAAGACGGCCAAGTACTTC.

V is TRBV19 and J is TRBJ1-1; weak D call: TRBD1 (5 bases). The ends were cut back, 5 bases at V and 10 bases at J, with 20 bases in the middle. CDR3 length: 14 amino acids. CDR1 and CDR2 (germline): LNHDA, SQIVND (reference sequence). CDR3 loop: CASSDLPGDPTAFF. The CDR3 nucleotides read TGTGCCAGTAGTGACCTCCCGGGGGACCCGACAGCTTTCTTT. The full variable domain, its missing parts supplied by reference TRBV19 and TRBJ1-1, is DGGITQSPKYLFRKEGQNVTLSCEQNLNHDAMYWYRQDPGQGLRLIYYSQIVNDFQKGDIAEGYSVSREKKESFPLTVTSAQKNPTAFYLCASSDLPGDPTAFFGQGTRLTVV.

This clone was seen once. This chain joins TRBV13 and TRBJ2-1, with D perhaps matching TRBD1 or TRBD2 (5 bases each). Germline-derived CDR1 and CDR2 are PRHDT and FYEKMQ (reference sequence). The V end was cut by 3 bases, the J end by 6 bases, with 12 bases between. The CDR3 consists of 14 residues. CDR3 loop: CASSFRDGLNEQFF. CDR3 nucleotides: TGTGCCAGCAGCTTCCGGGACGGTCTCAATGAGCAGTTCTTC. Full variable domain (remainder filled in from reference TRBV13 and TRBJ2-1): AAGVIQSPRHLIKEKRETATLKCYPIPRHDTVYWYQQGPGQDPQFLISFYEKMQSDKGSIPDRFSAQQFSDYHSELNMSSLELGDSALYFCASSFRDGLNEQFFGPGTRLTVL.

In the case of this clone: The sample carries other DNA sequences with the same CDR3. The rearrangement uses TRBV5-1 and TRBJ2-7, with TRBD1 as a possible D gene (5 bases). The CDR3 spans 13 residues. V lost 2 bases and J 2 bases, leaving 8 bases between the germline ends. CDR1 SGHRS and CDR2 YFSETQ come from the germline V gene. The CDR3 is CASSLTGPYEQYF. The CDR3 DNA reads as TGCGCCAGCAGCTTAACAGGTCCCTACGAGCAGTACTTC.

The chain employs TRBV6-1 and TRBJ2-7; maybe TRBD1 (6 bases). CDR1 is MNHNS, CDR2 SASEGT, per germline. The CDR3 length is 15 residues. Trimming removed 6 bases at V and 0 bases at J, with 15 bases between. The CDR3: CASRRTGTPSYEQYF. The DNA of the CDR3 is TGTGCCAGCAGGCGCACAGGGACCCCCTCCTACGAGCAGTACTTC.

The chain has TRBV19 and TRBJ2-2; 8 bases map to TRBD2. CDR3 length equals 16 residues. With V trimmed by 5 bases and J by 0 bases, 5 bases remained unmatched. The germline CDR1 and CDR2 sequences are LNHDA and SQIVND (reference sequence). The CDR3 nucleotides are TGTGCCAGTAGTGAAAATAGCGGGACGAACACCGGGGAGCTGTTTTTT. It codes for CASSENSGTNTGELFF.

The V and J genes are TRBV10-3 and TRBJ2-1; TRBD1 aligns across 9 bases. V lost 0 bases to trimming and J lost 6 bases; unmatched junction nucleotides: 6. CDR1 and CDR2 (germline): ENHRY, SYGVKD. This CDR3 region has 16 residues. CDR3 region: CAISESTGGTVNEQFF. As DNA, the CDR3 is TGTGCCATCAGTGAGTCGACAGGGGGAACGGTCAATGAGCAGTTCTTC.

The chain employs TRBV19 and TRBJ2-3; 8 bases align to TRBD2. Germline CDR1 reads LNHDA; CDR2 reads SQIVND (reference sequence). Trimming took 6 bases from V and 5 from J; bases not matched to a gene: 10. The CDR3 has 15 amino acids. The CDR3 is CASRFQAGEGDTQYF. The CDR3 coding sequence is TGTGCCAGTAGGTTTCAAGCGGGAGAAGGAGATACGCAGTATTTT.

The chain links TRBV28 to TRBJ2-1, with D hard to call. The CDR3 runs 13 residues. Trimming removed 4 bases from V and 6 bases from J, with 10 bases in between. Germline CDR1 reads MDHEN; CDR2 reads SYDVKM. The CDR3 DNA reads TGTGCCAGCAGTTCACCCTCCAGCAATGAGCAGTTCTTC. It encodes CASSSPSSNEQFF.

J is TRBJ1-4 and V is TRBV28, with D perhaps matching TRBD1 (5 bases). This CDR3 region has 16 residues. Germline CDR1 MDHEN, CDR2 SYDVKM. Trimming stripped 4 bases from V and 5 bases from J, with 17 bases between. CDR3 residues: CASSSLGHGQNEKLFF. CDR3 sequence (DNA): TGTGCCAGCAGTTCTCTCGGACACGGTCAAAATGAAAAACTGTTTTTT.

The CDR3 DNA reads as TGTGCCAGCAGCCCCAAAGCTCGTAAACCGGCCGACCTCACCTACGAGCAGTACTTC. It specifies CASSPKARKPADLTYEQYF. J is TRBJ2-7 and V is TRBV7-9; no reliable D call. Trimming stripped 5 bases from V and 2 bases from J, with 28 bases between. Germline CDR1 reads SEHNR; CDR2 reads FQNEAQ (reference sequence). The CDR3 loop spans 19 amino acids.

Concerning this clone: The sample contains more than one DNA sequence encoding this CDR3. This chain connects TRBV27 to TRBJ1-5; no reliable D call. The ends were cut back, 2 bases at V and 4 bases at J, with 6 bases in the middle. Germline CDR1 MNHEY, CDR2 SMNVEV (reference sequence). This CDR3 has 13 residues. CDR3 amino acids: CASSLSGNQPQHF. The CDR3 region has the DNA TGTGCCAGCAGTTTAAGCGGTAATCAGCCCCAGCATTTT.

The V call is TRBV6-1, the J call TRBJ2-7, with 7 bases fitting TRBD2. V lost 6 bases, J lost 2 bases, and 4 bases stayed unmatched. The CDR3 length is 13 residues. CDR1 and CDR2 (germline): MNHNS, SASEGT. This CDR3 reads CASSQRDAYEQYF. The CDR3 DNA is TGTGCCAGCAGCCAGCGGGACGCCTACGAGCAGTACTTC.

Here the CDR3 DNA reads TGTGCCAGCAGCTCCGGAATAGCTACACAACGCACTGAAGCTTTCTTT. It encodes CASSSGIATQRTEAFF. The J gene is TRBJ1-1, the V gene TRBV21-1. TRBV21-1 is listed as a pseudogene. This CDR3 is 16 amino acids long.

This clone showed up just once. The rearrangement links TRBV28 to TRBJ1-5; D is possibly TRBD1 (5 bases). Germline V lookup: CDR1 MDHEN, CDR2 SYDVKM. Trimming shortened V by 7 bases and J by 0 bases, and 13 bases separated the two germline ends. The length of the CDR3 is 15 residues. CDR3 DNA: TGTGCCAGCAACAGGCTTCTTAATAGCAATCAGCCCCAGCATTTT. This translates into CASNRLLNSNQPQHF. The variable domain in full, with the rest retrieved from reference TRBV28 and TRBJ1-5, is DVKVTQSSRYLVKRTGEKVFLECVQDMDHENMFWYRQDPGLGLRLIYFSYDVKMKEKGDIPEGYSVSREKKERFSLILESASTNQTSMYLCASNRLLNSNQPQHFGDGTRLSIL.